Listed here are 24 T cell receptor beta chains from one sample, sequenced in a study of blood T cell repertoires in COVID-19. Here immunoSEQ multiplex PCR was the method, and the copy in TCRdb shows in-frame clones only, minus some. The sample includes around 100,000 clones, around four fifths of them seen just once. The sample was peripheral blood. The receptors originated from a woman in her 70s with acute or convalescent COVID-19.

The V gene is TRBV3-1 (or the pseudogene TRBV3-2), the J gene TRBJ2-1; TRBD1 matches at 9 bases. Unmatched junction bases numbered 13, after V lost 3 bases and J lost 7 bases. This CDR3 contains 17 residues. Per germline, CDR1 LGHDT and CDR2 YNNKEL (reference sequence). The DNA for the CDR3 is TGTGCCAGCAGCCAGGGTACCGGGACAGGGTTCCTTAATGAGCAGTTCTTC. Translation: CASSQGTGTGFLNEQFF.

The chain carries TRBV4-3 and TRBJ2-1; no firm D call. Trimming pared 1 base from V and 9 bases from J, leaving 7 bases between. Germline loops: CDR1 LGHNA, CDR2 YSLEER. CDR3 length equals 12 residues. This CDR3 is CASSQGLAEQFF. The CDR3 DNA reads as TGCGCCAGCAGCCAAGGGCTGGCTGAGCAGTTCTTC.

The J gene is TRBJ1-4, the V gene TRBV3-1 (or the pseudogene TRBV3-2), with D perhaps TRBD1 (5 bases). This CDR3 has 14 residues. Trimming pared 5 bases from V and 5 bases from J, leaving 12 bases between. The V gene's germline CDR1 is LGHDT and CDR2 YNNKEL (reference sequence). Here the CDR3 DNA reads TGTGCCAGCAGCTTCAAGTGGGGCAATGAAAAACTGTTTTTT. It specifies CASSFKWGNEKLFF.

The J gene is TRBJ1-1, the V gene TRBV7-2, with D possibly TRBD1 on 6 matching bases. This CDR3 is 15 amino acids long. V was trimmed by 1 base and J by 5 bases, leaving 14 bases between them. Germline V gene sequence: CDR1 SGHTA, CDR2 FQGNSA. CDR3 residues: CASSLELAQGTEAFF. DNA of the CDR3: TGTGCCAGCAGCTTAGAATTGGCCCAGGGGACTGAAGCTTTCTTT.

The gene calls are TRBV29-1 and TRBJ1-3; D is possibly TRBD1 (6 bases). V was pared by 2 bases and J by 3 bases, with 11 bases between. Per germline, CDR1 SQVTM and CDR2 ANQGSEA. The CDR3 contains 14 residues. CDR3 nucleotides: TGCAGCGTTGAACAGGGGTTCGGTGGAAACACCATATATTTT. Its protein is CSVEQGFGGNTIYF.

The chain employs TRBV29-1 and TRBJ2-3; 8 nucleotides align to TRBD2. The length of the CDR3 is 13 residues. Trimming removed 4 bases from V and 4 bases from J; junction bases left unmatched: 4. Germline CDR1 SQVTM, CDR2 ANQGSEA. The CDR3 DNA is TGCAGCGTTGCCGGGGGGGCCGCAGATACGCAGTATTTT. This codes for CSVAGGAADTQYF.

This clone was recorded a few times. This chain joins TRBV6-1 and TRBJ1-1, with 7 bases identical to TRBD1. Germline V gene sequence: CDR1 MNHNS, CDR2 SASEGT. The CDR3 consists of 13 residues. The J segment lost 6 bases and the V segment lost 3 bases, leaving 4 bases of the junction unmatched. The CDR3 loop reads CASSETGKAEAFF. CDR3 DNA sequence: TGTGCCAGCAGTGAGACAGGGAAGGCTGAAGCTTTCTTT.

As regards this clone: A read error may account for a junction end that differs from germline. Distinct nucleotide sequences in the sample also encode this CDR3. The gene calls are TRBV19 and TRBJ1-2; weak D call: TRBD1 (5 bases). The CDR3 covers 12 residues. Germline V lookup: CDR1 LNHDA, CDR2 SQIVND (reference sequence). The CDR3, as DNA: TGTGCCAGTAGTAATACAGGTTATGGTTACACCTTC. Its translation: CASSNTGYGYTF.

This clone was counted between two and nine times. J is TRBJ2-1 and V is TRBV3-1 (or the pseudogene TRBV3-2); 8 bases are shared with TRBD2. This CDR3 region has 18 residues. The germline V gene encodes CDR1 LGHDT and CDR2 YNNKEL (reference sequence). The V segment lost 4 bases and the J segment 3 bases; nucleotides outside the gene matches: 14. CDR3 sequence (DNA): TGTGCCAGCAGCCCACCGGGACTAGAGGGGGTAAACTACAATGAGCAGTTCTTC. Translating it yields CASSPPGLEGVNYNEQFF.

The chain employs TRBV6-2 or TRBV6-3 and TRBJ1-1, with 9 bases identical to TRBD1. After removal of 4 bases from V and 1 base from J, the junction contained 7 bases not matched to a gene. Looked up from germline, CDR1 is MNHEY and CDR2 is SVGEGT. The CDR3 has 16 amino acids. DNA of the CDR3: TGTGCCAGCAGTTGGCTGGGACAGGGCCCGAACACTGAAGCTTTCTTT. Translating gives CASSWLGQGPNTEAFF.

This clone has a single count. The J gene is TRBJ1-5, the V gene TRBV4-3; D may be TRBD1 (5 bases). Trimming pared 0 bases from V and 2 bases from J, leaving 5 bases between. CDR3 length equals 14 residues. CDR1 is LGHNA, CDR2 YSLEER, per germline. CDR3 bases: TGCGCCAGCAGCCAAGAACAGGGCAATCAGCCCCAGCATTTT. Translation gives CASSQEQGNQPQHF.

This clone has only one observation. The chain links TRBV4-3 to TRBJ1-4, with TRBD1 matching 8 bases. The length of the CDR3 is 15 residues. After removal of 0 bases from V and 7 bases from J, the junction contained 4 bases not matched to a gene. CDR1 and CDR2 (germline): LGHNA, YSLEER. CDR3 protein: CASSQDLDRVEKLFF. CDR3 sequence (DNA): TGCGCCAGCAGCCAAGATCTGGACAGGGTTGAAAAACTGTTTTTT.

V usage is TRBV6-5 and J usage is TRBJ2-7; D may be TRBD1 (6 bases). V lost 4 bases and J lost 4, with 8 bases in between. The V gene's germline CDR1 is MNHEY and CDR2 SVGAGI. This CDR3 is 12 amino acids long. The CDR3 is CASSSGVYEQYF. The CDR3, as DNA: TGTGCCAGCAGTTCAGGGGTATACGAGCAGTACTTC.

The rearrangement joins TRBV18 to TRBJ2-7; possible D gene TRBD1, 6 bases. The CDR3 has 17 residues. The germline V gene encodes CDR1 KGHSH and CDR2 LQKENI. Trimming left V 2 bases short and J 1 base short, with 18 bases between. The CDR3 loop is CASSPGPDRVSSYEQYF. CDR3 DNA sequence: TGTGCCAGCTCACCAGGACCGGACAGAGTGAGTTCCTACGAGCAGTACTTC.

On this clone itself: Mismatch with germline at one junction end may stem from a read error. For the CDR3, the DNA is TGTGCCAGCAGCCAAGAGTGGCGGAGCAAGCAGCCCCAGCATTTT. This encodes CASSQEWRSKQPQHF. The chain carries TRBV4-2 and TRBJ1-5; D unclear. The germline CDR1 and CDR2 sequences are LGHNA and YNFKEQ. The CDR3 is 15 residues long.

The rearrangement uses TRBV6-5 and TRBJ1-4; D call uncertain. The CDR3 has 15 residues. Germline values: CDR1 MNHEY, CDR2 SVGAGI. The germline V and J ends were trimmed by 7 bases and 4 bases, with 16 bases remaining between them. The CDR3 loop reads CASMLGSSGNEKLFF. For the CDR3, the DNA is TGTGCCAGCATGTTAGGGAGCTCGGGTAATGAAAAACTGTTTTTT.

The rearrangement links TRBV6-1 to TRBJ1-1, with a tentative D call TRBD1 (5 bases). The CDR3 spans 13 residues. V dropped 3 bases and J dropped 4 bases, with 9 bases sitting between them. Germline V lookup: CDR1 MNHNS, CDR2 SASEGT. In DNA, the CDR3 is TGTGCCAGCAGTGACGTGGGGCGCACTGAAGCTTTCTTT. As protein: CASSDVGRTEAFF.

The chain couples TRBV7-3 to TRBJ2-5; 8 bases align to TRBD2. Trimming took 6 bases from V and 5 from J; bases not matched to a gene: 14. This CDR3 is built from 16 residues. The germline V gene encodes CDR1 SGHTA and CDR2 FQGTGA. CDR3 DNA: TGTGCCAGCAGTCCCCTCCCAGCGGGGGCGGGGGAGACCCAGTACTTC. As protein: CASSPLPAGAGETQYF.

The genes are TRBV27 and TRBJ1-6; D is unclear. Germline CDR1 is MNHEY and CDR2 is SMNVEV (reference sequence). V lost 5 bases, J lost 8 bases, and 13 bases lay in between. The CDR3 runs to 14 residues. CDR3 sequence reads: CASSPTGGDSPLHF. In DNA form, the CDR3 reads TGTGCCAGCAGTCCGACCGGAGGTGATTCACCCCTCCACTTT.

The chain recombines TRBV19 with TRBJ2-1; tentative D call: TRBD1 (6 bases). V lost 7 bases to trimming and J lost 2 bases, with 15 bases between them. The germline V gene encodes CDR1 LNHDA and CDR2 SQIVND (reference sequence). The CDR3 loop spans 15 amino acids. The CDR3 DNA is TGTGCCAGTACCATCGACAGGCTGGCCTACAATGAGCAGTTCTTC. Amino acid sequence: CASTIDRLAYNEQFF.

In DNA, the CDR3 is TGTGCCAGCAGTTATCAGAAATCGGGTACCTCACCCCTCCACTTT. Translating it yields CASSYQKSGTSPLHF. The chain is built from TRBV6-5 and TRBJ1-6; no definite D call. Per germline, CDR1 MNHEY and CDR2 SVGAGI. The CDR3 sequence is 15 residues long. The V and J ends lost 3 bases and 10 bases respectively, with 16 bases between them.

This clone was picked up one time. The chain is built from TRBV19 and TRBJ2-1; 10 nucleotides agree with TRBD2. V lost 5 bases to trimming and J lost 6 bases; unmatched junction nucleotides: 7. The length of the CDR3 is 15 residues. CDR1 LNHDA and CDR2 SQIVND come from the germline V gene (reference sequence). CDR3 bases: TGTGCCAGTAGTTTCTCATGGACTAGCGGCAATGAGCAGTTCTTC. Amino acid sequence: CASSFSWTSGNEQFF.

The V gene is TRBV2, the J gene TRBJ2-1; 8 bases are shared with TRBD1. Germline CDR1 reads SNHLY; CDR2 reads FYNNEI. Germline trimming cut 5 bases from V and 1 base from J; bases unmatched to any gene: 4. The CDR3 extends over 15 amino acids. CDR3 DNA sequence: TGTGCCAGCAGTCCCGGGACAGGATCCTACAATGAGCAGTTCTTC. Its translation is CASSPGTGSYNEQFF. The whole variable domain, filled in from reference TRBV2 and TRBJ2-1, reads EPEVTQTPSHQVTQMGQEVILRCVPISNHLYFYWYRQILGQKVEFLVSFYNNEISEKSEIFDDQFSVERPDGSNFTLKIRSTKLEDSAMYFCASSPGTGSYNEQFFGPGTRLTVL.

This clone has more than one count but fewer than ten. V usage is TRBV7-3 and J usage is TRBJ2-1; 7 bases align to TRBD1. V shed 4 bases and J 7 bases; nucleotides not matched to a gene: 1. The CDR3 loop spans 12 amino acids. CDR1 is SGHTA and CDR2 is FQGTGA in the germline V gene. CDR3 nucleotides: TGTGCCAGCAGCTCACAGGGGAATGAGCAGTTCTTC. Translation: CASSSQGNEQFF.